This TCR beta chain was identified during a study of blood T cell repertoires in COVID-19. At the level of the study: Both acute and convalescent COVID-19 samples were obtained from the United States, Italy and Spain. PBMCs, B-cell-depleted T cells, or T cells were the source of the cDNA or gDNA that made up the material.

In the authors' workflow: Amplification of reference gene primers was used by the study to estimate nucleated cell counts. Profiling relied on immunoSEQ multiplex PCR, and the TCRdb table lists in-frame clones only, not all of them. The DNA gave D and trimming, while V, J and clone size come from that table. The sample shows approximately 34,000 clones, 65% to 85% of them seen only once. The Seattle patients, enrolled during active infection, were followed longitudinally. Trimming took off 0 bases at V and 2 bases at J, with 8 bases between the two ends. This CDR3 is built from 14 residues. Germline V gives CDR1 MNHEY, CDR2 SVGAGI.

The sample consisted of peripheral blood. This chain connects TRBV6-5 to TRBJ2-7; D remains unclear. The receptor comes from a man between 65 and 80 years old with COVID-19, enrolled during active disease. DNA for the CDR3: TGTGCCAGCAGTTACTCAACGGTAACCTACGAGCAGTACTTC. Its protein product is CASSYSTVTYEQYF.